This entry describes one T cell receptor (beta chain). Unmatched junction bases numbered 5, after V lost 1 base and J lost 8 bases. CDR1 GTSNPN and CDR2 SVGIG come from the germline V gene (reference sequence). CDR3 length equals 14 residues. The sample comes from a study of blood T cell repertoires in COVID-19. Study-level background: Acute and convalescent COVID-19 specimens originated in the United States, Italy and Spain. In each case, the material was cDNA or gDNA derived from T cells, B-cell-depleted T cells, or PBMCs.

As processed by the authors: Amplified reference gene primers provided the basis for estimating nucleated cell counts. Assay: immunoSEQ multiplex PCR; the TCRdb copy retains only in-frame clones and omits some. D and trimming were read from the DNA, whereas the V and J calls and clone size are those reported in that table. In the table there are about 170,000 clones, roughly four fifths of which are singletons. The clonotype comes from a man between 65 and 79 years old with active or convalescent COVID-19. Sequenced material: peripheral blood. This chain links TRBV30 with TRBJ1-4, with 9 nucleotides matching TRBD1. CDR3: CAWSEQGAREKLFF. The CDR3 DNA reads TGTGCCTGGAGTGAACAGGGGGCGAGGGAAAAACTGTTTTTT.